A single sample is the source of the 4 T cell receptor beta chains below, sequenced in a study of T cells in women clearing cervical HPV infection. Only in-frame clones appear in the TCRdb table, and some are missing; sequencing was by immunoSEQ multiplex PCR. Seen in this sample are 30,000 or so clones; the ten most common clones hold 3.5%. Sequencing was performed on blood buffy coat. These receptors were collected from a woman between 18 and 75 years old with a cervical HPV16 infection that either progressed to CIN3+ or cleared (not recorded which).

Concerning this clone: The read finishes 3 residues shy of the CDR3 end, and the germline J gene is used to complete it. This chain joins TRBV7-6 and TRBJ2-3, with 8 bases that match TRBD2. The germline gives CDR1 SGHVS, CDR2 FNYEAQ. Losses at the gene ends were 5 bases for V and 3 bases for J; bases not matched to a gene: 7. The CDR3 covers 15 residues. The CDR3 loop reads CASSTGLAFTDTQYF. CDR3 bases read: TGTGCCAGCAGCACAGGACTAGCTTTTACAGATACG.

As concerns this clone: Read sequence stops 3 residues before the CDR3 end, and the germline J gene provides the missing end. V and J are TRBV10-3 and TRBJ2-5; 10 bases are a match to TRBD2. Trimming removed 6 bases from V and 4 bases from J; junction bases left unmatched: 5. CDR3 length: 14 amino acids. Germline CDR1 and CDR2: ENHRY and SYGVKD. This CDR3 is CAIRAGGPRETQYF. The DNA read from the CDR3 is TGTGCCATCAGAGCGGGAGGGCCACGAGAGACC.

With regard to this clone: The sequence runs out 3 residues before the end of the CDR3; the remainder is reconstructed from the germline J gene. The chain links TRBV6-4 to TRBJ2-1, with TRBD2 as a possible D gene (5 bases). The CDR3 has 14 amino acids. The V end was cut by 5 bases, the J end by 4 bases, with 12 bases between. In germline, CDR1 is MRHNA, CDR2 SNTAGT. CDR3 sequence: CASSREGGYNEQFF. CDR3 bases read: TGTGCCAGCAGTCGAGAGGGTGGGTACAATGAG.

Details on this clone: Sequencing ends 3 residues short of the CDR3 end; the germline J gene provides the rest. This chain uses TRBV19 with TRBJ1-2; TRBD1 matches at 7 bases. The germline V gene encodes CDR1 LNHDA and CDR2 SQIVND (reference sequence). CDR3 size: 15 residues. V dropped 5 bases and J dropped 3; count of bases not matched to a gene: 9. CDR3 bases read: TGTGCCAGTAGTGTTACTCGGGACAGAGACTATGGC. This encodes CASSVTRDRDYG. The CDR3 in full is CASSVTRDRDYGYTF.